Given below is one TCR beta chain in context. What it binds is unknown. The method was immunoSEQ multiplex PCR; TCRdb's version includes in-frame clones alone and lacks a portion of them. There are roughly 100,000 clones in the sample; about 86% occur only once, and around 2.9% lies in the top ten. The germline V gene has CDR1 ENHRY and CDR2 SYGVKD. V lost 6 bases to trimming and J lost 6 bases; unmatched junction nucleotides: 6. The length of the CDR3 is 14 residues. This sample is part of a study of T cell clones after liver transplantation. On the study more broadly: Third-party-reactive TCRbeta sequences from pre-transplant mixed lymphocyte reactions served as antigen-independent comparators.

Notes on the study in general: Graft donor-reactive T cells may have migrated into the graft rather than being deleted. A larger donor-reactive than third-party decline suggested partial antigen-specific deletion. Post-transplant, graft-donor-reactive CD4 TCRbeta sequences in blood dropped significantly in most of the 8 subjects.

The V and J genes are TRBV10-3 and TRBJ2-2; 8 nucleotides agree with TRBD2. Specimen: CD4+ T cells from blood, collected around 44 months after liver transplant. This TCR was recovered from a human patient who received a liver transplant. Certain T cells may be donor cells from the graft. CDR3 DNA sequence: TGTGCCATCAGGCCAGCGGGAGCGGCCGGGGAGCTGTTTTTT. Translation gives CAIRPAGAAGELFF.